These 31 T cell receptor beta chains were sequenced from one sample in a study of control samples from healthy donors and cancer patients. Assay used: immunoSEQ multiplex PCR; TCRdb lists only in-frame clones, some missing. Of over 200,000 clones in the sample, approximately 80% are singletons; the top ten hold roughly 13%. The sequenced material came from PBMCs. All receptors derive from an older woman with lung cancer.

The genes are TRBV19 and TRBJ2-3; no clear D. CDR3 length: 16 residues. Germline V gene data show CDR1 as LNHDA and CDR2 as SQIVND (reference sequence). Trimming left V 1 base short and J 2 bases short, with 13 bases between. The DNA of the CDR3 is TGTGCCAGTAGTATAGCTCCCGTTCAGGTCACAGATACGCAGTATTTT. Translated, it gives CASSIAPVQVTDTQYF.

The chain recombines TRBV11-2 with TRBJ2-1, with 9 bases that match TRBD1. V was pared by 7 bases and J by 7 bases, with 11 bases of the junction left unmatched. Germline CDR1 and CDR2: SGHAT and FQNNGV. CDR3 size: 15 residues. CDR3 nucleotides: TGTGCCAGCACCATCGGACAGGGGAGGCAAAATGAGCAGTTCTTC. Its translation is CASTIGQGRQNEQFF.

DNA of the CDR3: TGTGCCAGCAGCTTATTCTCGGCAGCTTATGAAAAACTGTTTTTT. This gives the protein CASSLFSAAYEKLFF. The genes are TRBV7-9 and TRBJ1-4; no definite D call. CDR1 SEHNR and CDR2 FQNEAQ come from the germline V gene (reference sequence). The CDR3 runs 15 residues. Trimming took 2 bases from V and 6 from J, leaving 13 bases between them.

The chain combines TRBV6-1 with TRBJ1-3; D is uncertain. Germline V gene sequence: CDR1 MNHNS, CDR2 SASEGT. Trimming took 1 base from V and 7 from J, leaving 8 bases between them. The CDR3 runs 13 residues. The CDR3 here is CASSEDGRNTIYF. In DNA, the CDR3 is TGTGCCAGCAGTGAAGATGGGAGGAACACCATATATTTT.

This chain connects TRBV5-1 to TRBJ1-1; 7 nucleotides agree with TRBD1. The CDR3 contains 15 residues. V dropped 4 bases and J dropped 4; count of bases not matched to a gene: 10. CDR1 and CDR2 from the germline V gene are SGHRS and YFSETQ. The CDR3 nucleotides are TGCGCCAGCAGCCTTCAGGGGGGAGGGATCACTGAAGCTTTCTTT. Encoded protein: CASSLQGGGITEAFF.

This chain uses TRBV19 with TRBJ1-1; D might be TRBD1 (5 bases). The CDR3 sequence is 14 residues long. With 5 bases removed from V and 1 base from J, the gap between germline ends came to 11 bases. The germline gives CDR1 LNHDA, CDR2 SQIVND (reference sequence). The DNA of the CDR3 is TGTGCCAGTAGTCGGGGACCGCAGAACACTGAAGCTTTCTTT. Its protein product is CASSRGPQNTEAFF. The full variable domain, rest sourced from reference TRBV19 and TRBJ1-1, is DGGITQSPKYLFRKEGQNVTLSCEQNLNHDAMYWYRQDPGQGLRLIYYSQIVNDFQKGDIAEGYSVSREKKESFPLTVTSAQKNPTAFYLCASSRGPQNTEAFFGQGTRLTVV.

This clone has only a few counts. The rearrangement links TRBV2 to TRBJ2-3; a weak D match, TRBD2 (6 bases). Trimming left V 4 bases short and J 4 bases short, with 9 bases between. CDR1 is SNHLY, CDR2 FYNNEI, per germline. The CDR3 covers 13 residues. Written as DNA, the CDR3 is TGTGCCAGCAGTGTAGGAGGGGCAGATACGCAGTATTTT. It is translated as CASSVGGADTQYF.

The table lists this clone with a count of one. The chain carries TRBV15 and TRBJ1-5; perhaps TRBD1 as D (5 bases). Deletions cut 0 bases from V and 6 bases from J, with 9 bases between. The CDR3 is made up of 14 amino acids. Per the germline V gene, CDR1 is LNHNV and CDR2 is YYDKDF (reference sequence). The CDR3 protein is CATSRDQGSQPQHF. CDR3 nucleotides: TGTGCCACCAGCAGAGACCAGGGCAGTCAGCCCCAGCATTTT. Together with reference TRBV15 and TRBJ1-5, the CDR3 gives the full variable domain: DAMVIQNPRYQVTQFGKPVTLSCSQTLNHNVMYWYQQKSSQAPKLLFHYYDKDFNNEADTPDNFQSRRPNTSFCFLDIRSPGLGDTAMYLCATSRDQGSQPQHFGDGTRLSIL.

CDR3 residues: CASSYFGGNQPQHF. The CDR3 nucleotides read TGTGCCAGCAGTTACTTCGGCGGAAATCAGCCCCAGCATTTT. The V gene is TRBV6-2 or TRBV6-3, the J gene TRBJ1-5; the D is unclear. V was shortened by 1 base and J by 4 bases, with 8 bases between the two germline ends. CDR3 length: 14 residues. From germline, CDR1 is MNHEY and CDR2 SVGEGT.

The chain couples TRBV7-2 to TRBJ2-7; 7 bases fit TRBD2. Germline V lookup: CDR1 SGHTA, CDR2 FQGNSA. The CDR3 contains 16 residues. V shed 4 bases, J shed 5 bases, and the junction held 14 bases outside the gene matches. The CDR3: CASSWGGQRVPNEQYF. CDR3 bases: TGTGCCAGCAGCTGGGGGGGTCAAAGGGTTCCGAACGAGCAGTACTTC. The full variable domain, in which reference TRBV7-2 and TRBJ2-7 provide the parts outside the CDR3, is GAGVSQSPSNKVTEKGKDVELRCDPISGHTALYWYRQSLGQGLEFLIYFQGNSAPDKSGLPSDRFSAERTGGSVSTLTIQRTQQEDSAVYLCASSWGGQRVPNEQYFGPGTRLTVT.

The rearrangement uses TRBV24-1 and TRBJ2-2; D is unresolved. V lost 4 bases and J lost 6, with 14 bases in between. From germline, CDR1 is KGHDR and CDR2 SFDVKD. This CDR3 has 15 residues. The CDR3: CATSDHQLGSGELFF. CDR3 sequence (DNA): TGTGCCACCAGTGACCATCAGTTGGGGTCCGGGGAGCTGTTTTTT.

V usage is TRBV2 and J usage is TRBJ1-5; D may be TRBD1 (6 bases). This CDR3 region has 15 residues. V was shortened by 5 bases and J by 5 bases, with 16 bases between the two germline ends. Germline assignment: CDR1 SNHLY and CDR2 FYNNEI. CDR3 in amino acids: CASSRQDAGYQPQHF. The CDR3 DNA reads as TGTGCCAGCAGTAGACAGGACGCTGGGTATCAGCCCCAGCATTTT.

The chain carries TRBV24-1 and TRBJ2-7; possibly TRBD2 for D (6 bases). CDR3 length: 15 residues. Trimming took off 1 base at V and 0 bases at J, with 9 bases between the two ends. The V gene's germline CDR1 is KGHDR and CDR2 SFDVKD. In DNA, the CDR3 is TGTGCCACCAGTGATTTTCGGGGGTTCTCCTACGAGCAGTACTTC. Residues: CATSDFRGFSYEQYF.

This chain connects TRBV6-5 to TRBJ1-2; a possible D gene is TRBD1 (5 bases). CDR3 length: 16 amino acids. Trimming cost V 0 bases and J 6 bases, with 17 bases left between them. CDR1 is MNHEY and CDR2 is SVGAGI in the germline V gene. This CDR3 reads CASSYSTVASRHGYTF. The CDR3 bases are TGTGCCAGCAGTTACTCGACAGTGGCAAGTCGGCATGGCTACACCTTC.

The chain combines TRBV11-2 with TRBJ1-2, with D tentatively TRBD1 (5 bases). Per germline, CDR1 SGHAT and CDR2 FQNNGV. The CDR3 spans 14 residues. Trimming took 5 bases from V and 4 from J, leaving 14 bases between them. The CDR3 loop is CASSQDKAFYGYTF. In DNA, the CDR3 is TGTGCCAGCAGCCAGGACAAGGCGTTCTATGGCTACACCTTC.

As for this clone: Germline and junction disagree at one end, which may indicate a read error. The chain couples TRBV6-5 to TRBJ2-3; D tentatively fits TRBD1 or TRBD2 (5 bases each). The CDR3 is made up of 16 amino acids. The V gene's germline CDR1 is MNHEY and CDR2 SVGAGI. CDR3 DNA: TGTGCCAGCAGTTACGGGGGAACCCTAAGCACAGATATGCAGTATTTT. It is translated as CASSYGGTLSTDMQYF.

In DNA form, the CDR3 reads TGTGCCACCAGTGCCGCTGAAGCTTTCTTT. Its translation is CATSAAEAFF. The chain carries TRBV24-1 and TRBJ1-1; the D is unclear. CDR3 length: 10 residues. CDR1 and CDR2 from the germline V gene are KGHDR and SFDVKD. Trimming stripped 5 bases from V and 6 bases from J, with 3 bases between.

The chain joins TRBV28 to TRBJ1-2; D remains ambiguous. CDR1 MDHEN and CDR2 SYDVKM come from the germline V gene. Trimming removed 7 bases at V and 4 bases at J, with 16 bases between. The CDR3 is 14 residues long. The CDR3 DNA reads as TGTGCCAGCACCTCGGTAGGGCGCCGCTATGGCTACACCTTC. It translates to CASTSVGRRYGYTF.

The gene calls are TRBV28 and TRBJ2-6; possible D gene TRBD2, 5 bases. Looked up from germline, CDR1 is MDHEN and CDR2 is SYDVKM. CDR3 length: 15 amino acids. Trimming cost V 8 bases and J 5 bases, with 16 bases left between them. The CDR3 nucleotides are TGTGCCAGCGCCAGACCCCCCGGGAGGGCCAACGTCCTGACTTTC. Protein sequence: CASARPPGRANVLTF.

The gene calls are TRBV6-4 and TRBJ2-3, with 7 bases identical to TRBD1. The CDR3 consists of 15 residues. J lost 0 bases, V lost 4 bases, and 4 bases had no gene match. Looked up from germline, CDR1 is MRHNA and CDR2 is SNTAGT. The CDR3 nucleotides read TGTGCCAGCAGTGTCTCCAGGGGGAGCACAGATACGCAGTATTTT. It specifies CASSVSRGSTDTQYF.

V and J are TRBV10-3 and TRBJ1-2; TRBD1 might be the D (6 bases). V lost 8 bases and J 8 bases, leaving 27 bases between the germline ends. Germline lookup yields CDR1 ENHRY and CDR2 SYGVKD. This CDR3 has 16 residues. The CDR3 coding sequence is TGTGCCATCTGGGAAGGGACGGGCAGGGGAGCCGGCGGCTACACCTTC. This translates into CAIWEGTGRGAGGYTF.

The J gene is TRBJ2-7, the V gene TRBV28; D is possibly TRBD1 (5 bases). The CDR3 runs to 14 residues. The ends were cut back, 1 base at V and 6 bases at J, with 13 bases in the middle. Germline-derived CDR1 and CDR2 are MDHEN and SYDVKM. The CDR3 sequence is CASSLYGQGSEQYF. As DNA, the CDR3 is TGTGCCAGCAGTTTATATGGCCAGGGCTCCGAGCAGTACTTC.

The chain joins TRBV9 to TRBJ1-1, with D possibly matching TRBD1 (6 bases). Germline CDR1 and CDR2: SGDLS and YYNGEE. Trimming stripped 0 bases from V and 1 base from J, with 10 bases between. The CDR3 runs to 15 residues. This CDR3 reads CASSVATDRNTEAFF. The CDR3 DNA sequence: TGTGCCAGCAGCGTAGCTACGGACAGGAACACTGAAGCTTTCTTT.

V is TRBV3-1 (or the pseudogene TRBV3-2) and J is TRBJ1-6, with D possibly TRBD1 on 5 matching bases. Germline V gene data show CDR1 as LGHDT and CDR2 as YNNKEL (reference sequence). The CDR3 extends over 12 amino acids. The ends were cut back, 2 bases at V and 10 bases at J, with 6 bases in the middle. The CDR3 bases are TGTGCCAGCAGCCAACGGGGGTCACCCCTCCACTTT. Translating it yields CASSQRGSPLHF.

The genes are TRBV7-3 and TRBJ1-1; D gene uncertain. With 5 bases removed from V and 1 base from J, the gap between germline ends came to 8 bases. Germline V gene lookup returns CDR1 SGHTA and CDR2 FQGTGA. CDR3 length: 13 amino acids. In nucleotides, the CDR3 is TGTGCCAGCAGCCCCAGTGGGAACACTGAAGCTTTCTTT. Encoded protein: CASSPSGNTEAFF.

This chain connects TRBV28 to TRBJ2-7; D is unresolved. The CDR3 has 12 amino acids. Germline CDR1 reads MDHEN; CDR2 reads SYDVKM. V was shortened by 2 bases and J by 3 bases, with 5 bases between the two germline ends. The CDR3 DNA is TGTGCCAGCAGTTTAATGAGCTACGAGCAGTACTTC. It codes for CASSLMSYEQYF.

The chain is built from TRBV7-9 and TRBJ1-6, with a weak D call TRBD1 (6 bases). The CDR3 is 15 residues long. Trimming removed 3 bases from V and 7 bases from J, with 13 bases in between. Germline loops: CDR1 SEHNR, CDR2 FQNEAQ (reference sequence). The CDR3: CASSLHRDPNSPLHF. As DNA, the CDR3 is TGTGCCAGCAGCTTGCACAGGGACCCCAATTCACCCCTCCACTTT. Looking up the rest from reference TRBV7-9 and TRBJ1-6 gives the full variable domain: DTGVSQNPRHKITKRGQNVTFRCDPISEHNRLYWYRQTLGQGPEFLTYFQNEAQLEKSRLLSDRFSAERPKGSFSTLEIQRTEQGDSAMYLCASSLHRDPNSPLHFGNGTRLTVT.

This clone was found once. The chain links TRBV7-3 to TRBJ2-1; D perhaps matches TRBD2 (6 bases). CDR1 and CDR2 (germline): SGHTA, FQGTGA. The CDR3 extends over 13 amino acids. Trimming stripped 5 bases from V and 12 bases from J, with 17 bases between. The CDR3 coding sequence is TGTGCCAGCAGCCTACCCCCCGGGGGAAGGCAGTTCTTC. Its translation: CASSLPPGGRQFF. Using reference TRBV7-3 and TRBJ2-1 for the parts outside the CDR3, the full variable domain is GAGVSQTPSNKVTEKGKYVELRCDPISGHTALYWYRQSLGQGPEFLIYFQGTGAADDSGLPNDRFFAVRPEGSVSTLKIQRTERGDSAVYLCASSLPPGGRQFFGPGTRLTVL.

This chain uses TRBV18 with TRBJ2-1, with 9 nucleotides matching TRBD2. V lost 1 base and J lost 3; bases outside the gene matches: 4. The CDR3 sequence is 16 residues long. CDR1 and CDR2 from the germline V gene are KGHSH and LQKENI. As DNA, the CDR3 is TGTGCCAGCTCACCACGGCAGACTAGCGGCTACAATGAGCAGTTCTTC. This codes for CASSPRQTSGYNEQFF.

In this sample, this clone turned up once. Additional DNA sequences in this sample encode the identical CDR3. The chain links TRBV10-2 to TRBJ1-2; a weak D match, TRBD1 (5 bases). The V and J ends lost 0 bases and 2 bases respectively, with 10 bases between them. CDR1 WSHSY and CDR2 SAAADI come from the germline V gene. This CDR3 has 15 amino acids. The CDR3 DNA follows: TGCGCCAGCAGTGAGTCAACAGGCGTAAACTATGGCTACACCTTC. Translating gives CASSESTGVNYGYTF.

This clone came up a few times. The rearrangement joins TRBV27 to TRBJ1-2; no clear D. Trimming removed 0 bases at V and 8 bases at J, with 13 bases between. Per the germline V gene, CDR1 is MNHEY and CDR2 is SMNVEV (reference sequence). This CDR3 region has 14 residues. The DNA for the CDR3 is TGTGCCAGCAGTTTATCCGGGTCACCGAGCGGCTACACCTTC. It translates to CASSLSGSPSGYTF.